Here is one TCR beta chain with its context. Sequenced patients had shown CD8+CD57+ cell expansion by flow cytometry. Everyone among the patients had severe acquired aplastic anemia. Investigators profiled TCR beta VDJ and CDR3 from genomic DNA template. MiXCR, run by TCRdb on the reads, gives a single entry per CDR3 protein. Here the sample spans about 470,000 distinct CDR3 sequences, approximately 32% being singletons. CDR1 is SGHRS and CDR2 is YFSETQ in the germline V gene. V was trimmed by 2 bases and J by 0 bases, leaving 7 bases between them. The CDR3 is 14 amino acids. This record comes from a study of CD8+CD57+ T cells in acquired aplastic anemia.

The sequenced sample was sorted CD4+, CD8+, or CD8+CD57+ T cells (not recorded which) from PBMCs. This clonotype was sampled from a human donor with aplastic anemia. This chain uses TRBV5-1 with TRBJ2-3; D not certain. The CDR3 bases are TGCGCCAGCAGCTTCGGGTCCAGCACAGATACGCAGTATTTT. Its protein is CASSFGSSTDTQYF.